The rows below give T cell receptor beta chains drawn from one sample of a study of blood T cell repertoires in COVID-19. The protocol was immunoSEQ multiplex PCR, while the TCRdb copy is restricted to in-frame clones and leaves out a portion. The sample has about 340,000 clones, almost 90% seen once; the top ten hold roughly 6.6%. Sequenced: peripheral blood. Every receptor here comes from a woman aged 70-85 years with COVID-19, enrolled during active disease. Each CDR3 is given with its conserved first and last residue. Fields, in order: clone size, V gene, D gene, J gene, CDR3 protein, CDR3 DNA. The D gene is left open where the match is weak. Not every row has a clone size; where given, it reads once, few, many or a size class.

abundance: .
v_gene: TRBV19
d_gene: .
j_gene: TRBJ2-5
CDR3aa: CASSSAPTPTQETQYF
CDR3nt: TGTGCCAGTAGTTCGGCTCCGACACCCACTCAAGAGACCCAGTACTTC

abundance: .
v_gene: TRBV7-3
d_gene: TRBD1
j_gene: TRBJ1-1
CDR3aa: CASSLIDGGTAEAFF
CDR3nt: TGTGCCAGCAGCTTAATTGATGGGGGGACAGCTGAAGCTTTCTTT

abundance: .
v_gene: TRBV7-2
d_gene: TRBD2
j_gene: TRBJ2-7
CDR3aa: CASSLGSGGPSYEQYF
CDR3nt: TGTGCCAGCAGCTTAGGGAGCGGGGGGCCATCCTACGAGCAGTACTTC

abundance: .
v_gene: TRBV19
d_gene: .
j_gene: TRBJ1-3
CDR3aa: CASRSGSGNTIYF
CDR3nt: TGTGCCAGTCGTTCCGGGTCTGGAAACACCATATATTTT

abundance: .
v_gene: TRBV19
d_gene: .
j_gene: TRBJ1-2
CDR3aa: CASMNRVNDGYTF
CDR3nt: TGTGCCAGTATGAACAGGGTAAATGATGGCTACACCTTC

abundance: .
v_gene: TRBV30
d_gene: TRBD1
j_gene: TRBJ1-5
CDR3aa: CAWSAGQGSQPQHF
CDR3nt: TGTGCCTGGAGTGCCGGACAGGGGTCTCAGCCCCAGCATTTT

abundance: .
v_gene: TRBV7-2
d_gene: TRBD2
j_gene: TRBJ2-5
CDR3aa: CASSFGRRGRETQYF
CDR3nt: TGTGCCAGCAGCTTCGGCCGGCGGGGGAGGGAGACCCAGTACTTC

abundance: .
v_gene: TRBV27
d_gene: .
j_gene: TRBJ2-1
CDR3aa: CASSTPRGSSYNEQFF
CDR3nt: TGTGCCAGCAGCACTCCCCGGGGGAGCTCCTACAATGAGCAGTTCTTC

abundance: .
v_gene: TRBV6-1
d_gene: .
j_gene: TRBJ1-3
CDR3aa: CASSEVIRKNTIYF
CDR3nt: TGTGCCAGCAGTGAAGTAATCAGAAAAAACACCATATATTTT

abundance: .
v_gene: TRBV19
d_gene: TRBD1
j_gene: TRBJ1-5
CDR3aa: CASSLRDRANQPQHF
CDR3nt: TGTGCCAGTAGTCTCCGGGACAGGGCTAATCAGCCCCAGCATTTT

abundance: once
v_gene: TRBV12-3/TRBV12-4
d_gene: .
j_gene: TRBJ2-5
CDR3aa: CASSLNGEETQYF
CDR3nt: TGTGCCAGCAGTCTCAACGGGGAGGAGACCCAGTACTTC

abundance: .
v_gene: TRBV27
d_gene: TRBD1
j_gene: TRBJ2-1
CDR3aa: CASSLRRGFYNEQFF
CDR3nt: TGTGCCAGCAGTTTACGCAGGGGGTTCTACAATGAGCAGTTCTTC

abundance: .
v_gene: TRBV19
d_gene: .
j_gene: TRBJ1-1
CDR3aa: CASSRILGSGSTEAFF
CDR3nt: TGTGCCAGTAGCCGTATACTAGGCTCGGGCTCCACTGAAGCTTTCTTT

abundance: .
v_gene: TRBV2
d_gene: .
j_gene: TRBJ2-7
CDR3aa: CASSPKLAVEQYF
CDR3nt: TGTGCCAGCAGTCCAAAACTAGCAGTCGAGCAGTACTTC

abundance: .
v_gene: TRBV11-1
d_gene: .
j_gene: TRBJ2-2
CDR3aa: CASSLRGTVTGELFF
CDR3nt: TGTGCCAGCAGCTTACGGGGGACGGTCACCGGGGAGCTGTTTTTT

abundance: .
v_gene: TRBV27
d_gene: TRBD1
j_gene: TRBJ1-1
CDR3aa: CASSLTGTGASYTEAFF
CDR3nt: TGTGCCAGCAGTTTAACCGGGACAGGGGCCTCCTACACTGAAGCTTTCTTT

abundance: .
v_gene: TRBV28
d_gene: .
j_gene: TRBJ2-7
CDR3aa: CASSPLDTLYEQYF
CDR3nt: TGTGCCAGCAGTCCCTTAGATACCCTCTACGAGCAGTACTTC

abundance: .
v_gene: TRBV7-9
d_gene: .
j_gene: TRBJ1-2
CDR3aa: CASSLASQGGNGYTF
CDR3nt: TGTGCCAGCAGCTTAGCGAGCCAGGGAGGGAATGGCTACACCTTC

abundance: .
v_gene: TRBV5-1
d_gene: .
j_gene: TRBJ2-7
CDR3aa: CASSLNPGVNEQYF
CDR3nt: TGCGCCAGCAGCTTGAATCCGGGGGTCAACGAGCAGTACTTC

abundance: .
v_gene: TRBV6-6
d_gene: TRBD1
j_gene: TRBJ1-2
CDR3aa: CASSWGQVGDYGYTF
CDR3nt: TGTGCCAGCAGTTGGGGACAGGTTGGGGACTATGGCTACACCTTC

abundance: .
v_gene: TRBV13
d_gene: TRBD2
j_gene: TRBJ2-7
CDR3aa: CASRLSGTTYEQYF
CDR3nt: TGTGCCAGCAGATTAAGCGGGACCACCTACGAGCAGTACTTC

abundance: few
v_gene: TRBV19
d_gene: TRBD1
j_gene: TRBJ1-6
CDR3aa: CASTGQGAESYNSPLHF
CDR3nt: TGTGCCAGCACGGGACAGGGGGCTGAATCCTATAATTCACCCCTCCACTTT

abundance: .
v_gene: TRBV29-1
d_gene: .
j_gene: TRBJ1-4
CDR3aa: CSVELEGGNEKLFF
CDR3nt: TGCAGCGTTGAGTTAGAGGGAGGGAACGAAAAACTGTTTTTT

abundance: once
v_gene: TRBV6-2/TRBV6-3
d_gene: .
j_gene: TRBJ1-2
CDR3aa: CASSYLSRYGYTF
CDR3nt: TGTGCCAGCAGTTACTTATCCAGGTATGGCTACACCTTC

abundance: .
v_gene: TRBV11-2
d_gene: .
j_gene: TRBJ1-1
CDR3aa: CASSPRAGGHTEAFF
CDR3nt: TGTGCCAGCAGCCCCAGGGCGGGAGGTCACACTGAAGCTTTCTTT

abundance: .
v_gene: TRBV29-1
d_gene: TRBD1
j_gene: TRBJ2-5
CDR3aa: CSVDRGRQETQYF
CDR3nt: TGCAGCGTTGACAGGGGGCGGCAAGAGACCCAGTACTTC

abundance: .
v_gene: TRBV19
d_gene: TRBD1
j_gene: TRBJ1-1
CDR3aa: CASSRTGGSVTEAFF
CDR3nt: TGTGCCAGTAGTAGGACAGGGGGCTCGGTCACTGAAGCTTTCTTT

abundance: .
v_gene: TRBV4-1
d_gene: TRBD2
j_gene: TRBJ2-3
CDR3aa: CASSLQGAGGSDTQYF
CDR3nt: TGCGCCAGCAGCCTGCAAGGAGCGGGGGGATCAGATACGCAGTATTTT